This T cell receptor (beta chain) was retrieved from a study of cytomegalovirus exposure and HLA in healthy donors. The CDR3 contains 15 residues. Germline V gene lookup returns CDR1 SGHRS and CDR2 YFSETQ. Unmatched junction bases numbered 7, after V lost 0 bases and J lost 5 bases. Remarks on this clone: The antigen is undetermined.

PCR used 60 Vbeta primers and 13 Jbeta primers. Data came from immunoSEQ multiplex PCR; TCRdb stores just in-frame clones and leaves some out. The data hold 120,000 or so clones, with about 83% observed a single time. Findings and limits, study-wide: About 87% or about 30% of the time was how often most TCR beta V segments were productive, according to an earlier analysis.

The chain carries TRBV5-1 and TRBJ1-2; 7 nucleotides agree with TRBD1. This TCR was sampled from a man aged 30 to 39 in good health and CMV-seronegative. Sample: PBMCs. The CDR3 DNA reads as TGCGCCAGCAGCTTGGAAGGGGGACAGAAATATGGCTACACCTTC. Protein: CASSLEGGQKYGYTF.